The 18 T cell receptor beta chains listed next were all sequenced from one sample in a study of radiotherapy plus CTLA-4 blockade in lung cancer. The table came from immunoSEQ multiplex PCR; TCRdb's copy has only in-frame clones and leaves some out. The sample shows 25,000 to 30,000 clones, approximately 80% of them seen only once. The sequencing here drew on peripheral blood, taken from a patient treated with radiotherapy plus ipilimumab. These receptors came from a human donor with non-small cell lung cancer that progressed on radiotherapy plus ipilimumab.

The V call is TRBV6-6, the J call TRBJ2-3; D is possibly TRBD1 or TRBD2 (5 bases each). Germline CDR1 reads MNHNY; CDR2 reads SVGAGI (reference sequence). The CDR3 consists of 12 residues. The V and J ends lost 8 bases and 3 bases respectively, with 9 bases between them. The CDR3, as DNA: TGTGCCAGCTCGGGGCAGACAGATACGCAGTATTTT. This sequence encodes CASSGQTDTQYF.

This chain connects TRBV11-2 to TRBJ2-1, with TRBD1 matching 10 bases. Unmatched junction bases numbered 6, after V lost 4 bases and J lost 0 bases. This CDR3 has 17 residues. Per germline, CDR1 SGHAT and CDR2 FQNNGV. DNA of the CDR3: TGTGCCAGCAGCTCAGGACAGGGGGGGAGCTCCTACAATGAGCAGTTCTTC. This codes for CASSSGQGGSSYNEQFF.

This rearrangement joins TRBV7-9 to TRBJ2-1; weak D call: TRBD1 (5 bases). The CDR3 covers 13 residues. Germline CDR1 and CDR2: SEHNR and FQNEAQ (reference sequence). V gave up 5 bases and J gave up 12 bases, with 17 bases separating them. The CDR3 protein is CASSPDNPLRQFF. The CDR3, as DNA: TGTGCCAGCAGCCCGGACAACCCCCTTAGGCAGTTCTTC.

The chain is built from TRBV18 and TRBJ2-7; 8 bases align to TRBD1. The germline gives CDR1 KGHSH, CDR2 LQKENI. Germline trimming cut 3 bases from V and 5 bases from J; bases unmatched to any gene: 15. This CDR3 is 17 amino acids long. CDR3 nucleotides: TGTGCCAGCTCACCGTCCTCGGGACAGGCACTCGGGGACGAGCAGTACTTC. Translated: CASSPSSGQALGDEQYF. The variable domain in full, completed from reference TRBV18 and TRBJ2-7, reads NAGVMQNPRHLVRRRGQEARLRCSPMKGHSHVYWYRQLPEEGLKFMVYLQKENIIDESGMPKERFSAEFPKEGPSILRIQQVVRGDSAAYFCASSPSSGQALGDEQYFGPGTRLTVT.

This sequence joins TRBV9 and TRBJ2-5; D remains ambiguous. Germline V CDR1 and CDR2: SGDLS, YYNGEE. This CDR3 is 15 amino acids long. V was cut by 0 bases and J by 0 bases, with 9 bases left in between. CDR3 residues: CASSVGTAYQETQYF. CDR3 in DNA: TGTGCCAGCAGCGTAGGGACGGCGTACCAAGAGACCCAGTACTTC. Looking up the rest from reference TRBV9 and TRBJ2-5 gives the full variable domain: DSGVTQTPKHLITATGQRVTLRCSPRSGDLSVYWYQQSLDQGLQFLIQYYNGEERAKGNILERFSAQQFPDLHSELNLSSLELGDSALYFCASSVGTAYQETQYFGPGTRLLVL.

This rearrangement joins TRBV7-2 to TRBJ1-2, with a possible D match to TRBD1 (6 bases). V dropped 5 bases and J dropped 6 bases, with 13 bases sitting between them. Germline values: CDR1 SGHTA, CDR2 FQGNSA. The CDR3 consists of 13 residues. CDR3 coding DNA: TGTGCCAGCAGCCCGGACAGAAGGGATGGCTACACCTTC. Translation: CASSPDRRDGYTF.

The chain couples TRBV11-2 to TRBJ2-7, with D hard to call. The V end lost 3 bases, the J end lost 1 base, and 7 bases lay between the germline ends. CDR3 length equals 13 residues. The germline V gene encodes CDR1 SGHAT and CDR2 FQNNGV. CDR3 nucleotides: TGTGCCAGCAGCTTGGAATTTTCCTACGAGCAGTACTTC. This sequence encodes CASSLEFSYEQYF.

The rearrangement uses TRBV11-2 and TRBJ2-7; no clear D. V was pared by 3 bases and J by 4 bases, with 7 bases between. Germline assignment: CDR1 SGHAT and CDR2 FQNNGV. The CDR3 is 12 amino acids. The CDR3 sequence is CASSFGGYEQYF. The CDR3 DNA reads TGTGCCAGCAGCTTTGGTGGTTACGAGCAGTACTTC.

The rearrangement links TRBV11-1 to TRBJ2-1, with D perhaps TRBD2 (6 bases). Trimming left V 2 bases short and J 3 bases short, with 17 bases between. Germline V gene data show CDR1 as SGHAT and CDR2 as FQDESV (reference sequence). The CDR3 runs to 17 residues. The CDR3 nucleotides read TGTGCCAGCAGCTTACCGACGGGGCGGGGAAGCTACAATGAGCAGTTCTTC. Translated: CASSLPTGRGSYNEQFF.

The V gene is TRBV4-3, the J gene TRBJ2-7; maybe TRBD1 (5 bases). Germline CDR1 reads LGHNA; CDR2 reads YSLEER. V was trimmed by 4 bases and J by 0 bases, leaving 10 bases between them. The CDR3 is 14 residues long. CDR3 in amino acids: CASSLNRFSYEQYF. Written as DNA, the CDR3 is TGCGCCAGCAGCCTGAACAGGTTCTCCTACGAGCAGTACTTC.

The chain carries TRBV14 and TRBJ2-3; 8 nucleotides agree with TRBD1. V was pared by 2 bases and J by 0 bases, with 4 bases of the junction left unmatched. Germline CDR1 and CDR2: SGHDN and FVKESK. The CDR3 has 16 amino acids. The CDR3 protein is CASSQLGQVSTDTQYF. CDR3 coding DNA: TGTGCCAGCAGCCAACTGGGACAGGTTAGCACAGATACGCAGTATTTT.

The chain couples TRBV13 to TRBJ2-3; D is perhaps TRBD2 (6 bases). V lost 5 bases and J lost 1, with 10 bases in between. Germline V gives CDR1 PRHDT, CDR2 FYEKMQ (reference sequence). The length of the CDR3 is 14 residues. The CDR3 sequence: CASSARLGTDTQYF. The CDR3 DNA reads as TGTGCCAGCAGCGCACGACTAGGCACAGATACGCAGTATTTT.

The chain links TRBV27 to TRBJ2-1; D not resolved. The V gene lost 6 bases and the J gene lost 10 bases, with 16 bases spanning the gap. The CDR3 runs to 13 residues. Looked up from germline, CDR1 is MNHEY and CDR2 is SMNVEV (reference sequence). The CDR3 loop reads CASSHNYVLEQFF. In DNA form, the CDR3 reads TGTGCCAGCAGCCATAACTACGTACTAGAGCAGTTCTTC.

The chain employs TRBV27 and TRBJ1-2; 8 nucleotides match TRBD1. The J segment lost 4 bases and the V segment lost 2 bases, leaving 0 bases of the junction unmatched. The CDR3 is made up of 13 amino acids. The germline CDR1 and CDR2 sequences are MNHEY and SMNVEV (reference sequence). The CDR3 nucleotides are TGTGCCAGCAGTTTAGGGACAGGCTATGGCTACACCTTC. Translated, it gives CASSLGTGYGYTF.

This clone was seen only a few times. A junction boundary mismatches the germline segment, possibly from a read error. The genes are TRBV5-4 and TRBJ1-2; D perhaps matches TRBD1 (6 bases). This CDR3 is 15 amino acids long. Germline V gene data show CDR1 as SGHNT and CDR2 as YYREEE (reference sequence). DNA for the CDR3: TGCGCCAGCAGCCAAGATTTCGGAGGGGGTGGTGGCTACACCTTC. It yields the protein CASSQDFGGGGGYTF.

This clone was seen just once. The gene calls are TRBV6-1 and TRBJ1-1; D is uncertain. Trimming took off 2 bases at V and 5 bases at J, with 15 bases between the two ends. The CDR3 has 15 residues. The germline V gene has CDR1 MNHNS and CDR2 SASEGT. The CDR3 sequence: CASSEFPLGRTEAFF. The CDR3 DNA follows: TGTGCCAGCAGTGAATTTCCTTTAGGAAGGACTGAAGCTTTCTTT.

The genes are TRBV27 and TRBJ2-5; D is possibly TRBD1 or TRBD2 (5 bases each). This CDR3 region has 13 residues. CDR1 MNHEY and CDR2 SMNVEV come from the germline V gene (reference sequence). The V end was cut by 5 bases, the J end by 7 bases, with 14 bases between. CDR3 sequence reads: CASSLGPSGTQYF. For the CDR3, the DNA is TGTGCCAGCAGTCTGGGACCTTCTGGGACCCAGTACTTC.

This clone appeared a single time. The rearrangement joins TRBV7-9 to TRBJ2-2; D is unclear. The CDR3 is 14 residues long. Trimming removed 1 base at V and 1 base at J, with 4 bases between. Germline CDR1 is SEHNR and CDR2 is FQNEAQ (reference sequence). CDR3: CASSLGGNTGELFF. CDR3 sequence (DNA): TGTGCCAGCAGCTTAGGGGGGAACACCGGGGAGCTGTTTTTT. Filled out from reference TRBV7-9 and TRBJ2-2, the complete variable domain reads DTGVSQNPRHKITKRGQNVTFRCDPISEHNRLYWYRQTLGQGPEFLTYFQNEAQLEKSRLLSDRFSAERPKGSFSTLEIQRTEQGDSAMYLCASSLGGNTGELFFGEGSRLTVL.